This T cell receptor beta chain originates from a study of shared clonotypes between healthy human individuals. Clones were read by immunoSEQ multiplex PCR, and TCRdb kept only the in-frame ones, dropping some. The data hold around 2,000,000 clones, with 95% observed a single time. CDR1 is SNHLY, CDR2 FYNNEI, per germline. This CDR3 is built from 15 residues. Trimming at V came to 3 bases and at J to 0 bases, leaving 5 bases not matched to a gene. This sequence originates from a man aged 18 to 30 in good health. The chain recombines TRBV2 with TRBJ2-7, with 7 positions matching TRBD1. The material sequenced was naive CD4+ T cells sorted from blood. Noted subset: CD45RA+ positively selected. CDR3 loop: CASSEGTGVSYEQYF. The CDR3 region has the DNA TGTGCCAGCAGTGAGGGAACAGGGGTCTCCTACGAGCAGTACTTC.